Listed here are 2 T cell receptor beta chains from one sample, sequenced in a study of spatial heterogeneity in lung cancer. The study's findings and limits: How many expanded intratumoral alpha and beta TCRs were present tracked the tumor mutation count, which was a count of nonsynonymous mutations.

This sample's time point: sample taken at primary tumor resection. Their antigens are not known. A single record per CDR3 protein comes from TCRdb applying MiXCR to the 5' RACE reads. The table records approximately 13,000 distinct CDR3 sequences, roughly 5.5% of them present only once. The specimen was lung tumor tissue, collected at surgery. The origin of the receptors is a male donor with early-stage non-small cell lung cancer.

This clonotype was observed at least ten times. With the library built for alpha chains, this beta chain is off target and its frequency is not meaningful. CDR3 protein: CSAPGWRETGEQYF. The CDR3 nucleotides are TGCAGTGCCCCGGGCTGGCGGGAGACGGGGGAGCAGTACTTC. The chain is built from TRBV20-1 and TRBJ2-7, with 7 bases matching TRBD2. Germline values: CDR1 DFQATT, CDR2 SNEGSKA (reference sequence). This CDR3 spans 14 amino acids. The trim removed 6 bases at V and 7 bases at J, leaving 15 bases unmatched.

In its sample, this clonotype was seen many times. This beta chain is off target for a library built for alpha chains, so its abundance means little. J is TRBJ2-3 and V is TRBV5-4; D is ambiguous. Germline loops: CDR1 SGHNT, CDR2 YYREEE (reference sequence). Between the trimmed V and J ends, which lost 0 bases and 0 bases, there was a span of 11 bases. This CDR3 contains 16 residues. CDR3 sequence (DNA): TGTGCCAGCAGCTTGGGTTCCGGCTCTAGCACAGATACGCAGTATTTT. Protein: CASSLGSGSSTDTQYF.